This T cell receptor beta chain was obtained from a study of beta chain features in type 1 diabetes. This clone appeared a few times. Its antigen is not known. The whole isolated RNA underwent reverse transcription, so sequencing captured expressed TCRB transcripts. Using immunoSEQ multiplex PCR, the repertoire was profiled, and TCRdb retains in-frame clones only, with some absent. The table lists about 140,000 clones, about 13% of them singletons. Germline CDR1 and CDR2: SQVTM and ANQGSEA. V lost 4 bases to trimming and J lost 10 bases, with 8 bases between them. The CDR3 spans 10 residues. Study observations and caveats: TCRB CDR3s were moderately but significantly shorter in Type 1 diabetes patients in all four CD4+ subsets.

The rearrangement uses TRBV29-1 and TRBJ2-1; no clear D. The sequence was obtained from a man younger than 35 with type 1 diabetes. The sequencing input was central memory CD4+ T cells from blood. The CDR3 sequence: CSVGGREQFF. DNA of the CDR3: TGCAGCGTTGGGGGTCGAGAGCAGTTCTTC.